These 11 T cell receptor beta chains came from one sample sequenced in a study of cytomegalovirus exposure and HLA in healthy donors. In the PCR, 60 Vbeta and 13 Jbeta primers were used. Libraries were prepared by immunoSEQ multiplex PCR; TCRdb keeps only in-frame clonotypes and omits some of them. The sample carries hundreds of thousands of clones, almost 80% recorded once. Sequenced sample: PBMCs. The receptor set was obtained from a male donor in good health and CMV-seronegative.

J is TRBJ2-3 and V is TRBV9; the match to TRBD2 covers 9 bases. Losses at the gene ends were 0 bases for V and 2 bases for J; bases not matched to a gene: 4. The germline gives CDR1 SGDLS, CDR2 YYNGEE. There are 16 residues in the CDR3. The CDR3 DNA reads TGTGCCAGCAGCGTAGTTGGCGGGAGGGCCACAGATACGCAGTATTTT. It translates to CASSVVGGRATDTQYF.

The rearrangement joins TRBV19 to TRBJ2-7, with 10 bases fitting TRBD1. Germline V lookup: CDR1 LNHDA, CDR2 SQIVND (reference sequence). This CDR3 region has 13 residues. Trimming took 5 bases from V and 5 from J; bases not matched to a gene: 3. In nucleotides, the CDR3 is TGTGCCAGTAGTCTCGGGACAGGGGACGAGCAGTACTTC. Protein sequence: CASSLGTGDEQYF. The full variable domain, with the rest looked up from reference TRBV19 and TRBJ2-7, is DGGITQSPKYLFRKEGQNVTLSCEQNLNHDAMYWYRQDPGQGLRLIYYSQIVNDFQKGDIAEGYSVSREKKESFPLTVTSAQKNPTAFYLCASSLGTGDEQYFGPGTRLTVT.

V usage is TRBV25-1 and J usage is TRBJ1-2; D uncertain. The CDR3 has 13 residues. V lost 0 bases, J lost 8 bases, and 10 bases lay in between. Germline V lookup: CDR1 MGHDK, CDR2 SYGVNS. The CDR3 region is CASSEYVTVGYTF. In DNA, the CDR3 is TGTGCCAGCAGTGAATATGTCACAGTCGGCTACACCTTC.

This sequence joins TRBV5-4 and TRBJ1-6; the match to TRBD1 covers 8 bases. CDR3 length equals 15 residues. The germline CDR1 and CDR2 sequences are SGHNT and YYREEE (reference sequence). V lost 4 bases and J lost 4; bases outside the gene matches: 4. DNA of the CDR3: TGTGCCAGCAGCGTGGACAGGGAGTATAATTCACCCCTCCACTTT. This translates into CASSVDREYNSPLHF. The variable domain in full, with the rest retrieved from reference TRBV5-4 and TRBJ1-6, is ETGVTQSPTHLIKTRGQQVTLRCSSQSGHNTVSWYQQALGQGPQFIFQYYREEENGRGNFPPRFSGLQFPNYSSELNVNALELDDSALYLCASSVDREYNSPLHFGNGTRLTVT.

This clone was seen more than once but under ten times. The chain couples TRBV21-1 to TRBJ1-5. TRBV21-1 is reported as a pseudogene. CDR3 length equals 16 residues. The CDR3 DNA sequence: TGTGCCAGCAGCAAAGCGAACTCGATCCCCGGAGGGCCCCAGCATTTT. Translating it yields CASSKANSIPGGPQHF.

The rearrangement joins TRBV5-1 to TRBJ1-2, with D uncertain. The V gene lost 2 bases and the J gene lost 1 base, with 6 bases spanning the gap. The CDR3 contains 13 residues. The germline gives CDR1 SGHRS, CDR2 YFSETQ. The CDR3 nucleotides are TGCGCCAGCAGCTTTCAACATAACTATGGCTACACCTTC. This gives the protein CASSFQHNYGYTF.

The sample holds one count of this clone. V gene TRBV15 combines with J gene TRBJ1-2; 9 nucleotides match TRBD1. This CDR3 contains 14 residues. V was pared by 0 bases and J by 9 bases, with 5 bases of the junction left unmatched. Germline-derived CDR1 and CDR2 are LNHNV and YYDKDF (reference sequence). CDR3 nucleotide sequence: TGTGCCACCAGCAGAGATGTGACAGGGGGACGCTACACCTTC. It is translated as CATSRDVTGGRYTF.

In its sample, this clone was seen a few times. V is TRBV5-5 and J is TRBJ1-1; D not resolved. The germline CDR1 and CDR2 sequences are SGHKS and YYEKEE (reference sequence). CDR3 length equals 16 residues. V was shortened by 0 bases and J by 0 bases, with 12 bases between the two germline ends. CDR3 in amino acids: CASSLEYSSLNTEAFF. The CDR3 DNA sequence: TGTGCCAGCAGCTTGGAGTATAGCAGTCTGAACACTGAAGCTTTCTTT.

The J gene is TRBJ2-6, the V gene TRBV10-3, with 7 bases that match TRBD1. The CDR3 consists of 17 residues. Per the germline V gene, CDR1 is ENHRY and CDR2 is SYGVKD. The ends lost 4 bases at V and 3 bases at J; junction bases unmatched: 9. The CDR3 region is CAISGQGFRGGANVLTF. In DNA form, the CDR3 reads TGTGCCATCAGTGGACAGGGCTTTAGGGGTGGGGCCAACGTCCTGACTTTC.

The rearrangement joins TRBV5-1 to TRBJ1-4, with TRBD1 as a possible D gene (6 bases). Germline CDR1 is SGHRS and CDR2 is YFSETQ. The CDR3 loop spans 15 amino acids. Trimming stripped 4 bases from V and 8 bases from J, with 18 bases between. The DNA of the CDR3 is TGCGCCAGCAGCCTCCAGGGGAGCCGGGGAGAAAAACTGTTTTTT. Protein sequence: CASSLQGSRGEKLFF.

The rearrangement links TRBV7-6 to TRBJ2-1; 14 nucleotides line up with TRBD2. In germline, CDR1 is SGHVS, CDR2 FNYEAQ. The CDR3 has 18 residues. With V trimmed by 7 bases and J by 1 base, 9 bases remained unmatched. CDR3 DNA sequence: TGTGCCAGCACCTTGGGGACTAGCGGGAGAGGGTCCTACAATGAGCAGTTCTTC. Translating it yields CASTLGTSGRGSYNEQFF.